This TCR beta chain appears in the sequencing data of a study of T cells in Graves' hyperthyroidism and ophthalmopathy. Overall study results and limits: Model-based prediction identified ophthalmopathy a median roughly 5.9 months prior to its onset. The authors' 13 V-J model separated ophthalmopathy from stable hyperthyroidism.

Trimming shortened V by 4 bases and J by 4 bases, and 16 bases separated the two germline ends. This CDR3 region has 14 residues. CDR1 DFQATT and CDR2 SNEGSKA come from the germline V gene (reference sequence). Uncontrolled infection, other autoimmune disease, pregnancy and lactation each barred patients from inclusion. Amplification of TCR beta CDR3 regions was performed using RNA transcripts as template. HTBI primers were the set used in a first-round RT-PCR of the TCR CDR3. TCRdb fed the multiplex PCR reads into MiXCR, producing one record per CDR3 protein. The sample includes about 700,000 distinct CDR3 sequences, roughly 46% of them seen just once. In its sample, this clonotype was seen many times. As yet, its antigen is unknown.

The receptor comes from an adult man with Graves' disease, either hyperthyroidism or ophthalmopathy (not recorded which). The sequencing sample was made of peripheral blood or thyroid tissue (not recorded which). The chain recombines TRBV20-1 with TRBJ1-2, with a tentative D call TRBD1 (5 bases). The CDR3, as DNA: TGCAGTGCTAAAGCCGGGACTGGCGCCTATGGCTACACCTTC. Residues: CSAKAGTGAYGYTF.